These 27 T cell receptor beta chains share one sample of origin, sequenced in a study of T cell responses to AZD1222 COVID-19 vaccine. Some clones are missing from TCRdb's copy, which holds only in-frame ones; the method was immunoSEQ multiplex PCR. This sample has around 200,000 clones, with more than 75% found just once. This specimen consisted of peripheral blood, obtained on day 0 of AZD1222 vaccination. The origin of the receptors is an adult in good health.

This chain joins TRBV7-9 and TRBJ2-3; no clear D. The CDR3 runs to 12 residues. Trimming removed 1 base at V and 4 bases at J, with 3 bases between. Germline V gene data show CDR1 as SEHNR and CDR2 as FQNEAQ (reference sequence). The CDR3 sequence is CASSLVSDTQYF. The DNA for the CDR3 is TGTGCCAGCAGCTTAGTTTCAGATACGCAGTATTTT.

The J gene is TRBJ1-2, the V gene TRBV7-2; D not certain. V lost 1 base and J 4 bases, leaving 10 bases between the germline ends. The CDR3 contains 14 residues. CDR1 SGHTA and CDR2 FQGNSA come from the germline V gene. This CDR3 reads CASSLGCPGYGYTF. The CDR3, as DNA: TGTGCCAGCAGCTTAGGGTGCCCCGGCTATGGCTACACCTTC.

CDR3 DNA sequence: TGTGCCATAAGACTAGCGGGAGAGGCAGATACGCAGTATTTT. The encoded protein is CAIRLAGEADTQYF. This chain uses TRBV10-3 with TRBJ2-3; 12 bases line up with TRBD2. The J segment lost 4 bases and the V segment lost 9 bases, leaving 5 bases of the junction unmatched. Germline V CDR1 and CDR2: ENHRY, SYGVKD. The CDR3 has 14 residues.

This clone was counted once. J is TRBJ1-1 and V is TRBV7-3; D unresolved. Deletions cut 0 bases from V and 1 base from J, with 3 bases between. Germline V CDR1 and CDR2: SGHTA, FQGTGA. CDR3 length: 13 residues. The CDR3 bases are TGTGCCAGCAGCTTAACACCGAACACTGAAGCTTTCTTT. Amino acid sequence: CASSLTPNTEAFF.

The J gene is TRBJ2-1, the V gene TRBV28, with 10 positions matching TRBD2. The CDR3 has 16 residues. Germline trimming cut 5 bases from V and 5 bases from J; bases unmatched to any gene: 9. CDR1 is MDHEN and CDR2 is SYDVKM in the germline V gene. The CDR3, as DNA: TGTGCCAGCAGTCCCATAGCGGGAGGACTGAACAATGAGCAGTTCTTC. The encoded protein is CASSPIAGGLNNEQFF.

The chain combines TRBV19 with TRBJ2-1; D is unresolved. V was pared by 7 bases and J by 5 bases, with 12 bases between. From germline, CDR1 is LNHDA and CDR2 SQIVND (reference sequence). This CDR3 is 13 amino acids long. Written as DNA, the CDR3 is TGTGCCAGTACCAAGCTCGATCACAATGAGCAGTTCTTC. This translates into CASTKLDHNEQFF.

This clone was detected once. This chain uses TRBV2 with TRBJ1-4; no clear D. This CDR3 has 14 amino acids. V was pared by 0 bases and J by 7 bases, with 9 bases between. Germline-derived CDR1 and CDR2 are SNHLY and FYNNEI. The CDR3 reads CASSEAIGPEKLFF. CDR3 DNA: TGTGCCAGCAGTGAAGCAATAGGGCCTGAAAAACTGTTTTTT.

The chain recombines TRBV19 with TRBJ2-5; 12 nucleotides match TRBD1. Germline V lookup: CDR1 LNHDA, CDR2 SQIVND (reference sequence). Unmatched junction bases numbered 6, after V lost 5 bases and J lost 5 bases. The CDR3 extends over 15 amino acids. The CDR3 reads CASSRDRGRGETQYF. For the CDR3, the DNA is TGTGCCAGTAGTCGGGACAGGGGGCGCGGGGAGACCCAGTACTTC.

The J gene is TRBJ1-5, the V gene TRBV6-6; D perhaps matches TRBD1 (6 bases). This CDR3 region has 14 residues. Germline V gives CDR1 MNHNY, CDR2 SVGAGI (reference sequence). Trimming removed 2 bases at V and 6 bases at J, with 11 bases between. CDR3 loop: CASSYGGPSQPQHF. CDR3 nucleotides: TGTGCCAGCAGTTACGGGGGGCCCAGTCAGCCCCAGCATTTT.

This clone has only one observation. The chain recombines TRBV19 with TRBJ2-1; 7 bases agree with TRBD1. There are 14 residues in the CDR3. The junction had 9 bases not matched to a gene; V was cut back by 9 bases and J by 4 bases. Germline V gives CDR1 LNHDA, CDR2 SQIVND (reference sequence). The CDR3 region is CASRPGTVYNEQFF. The DNA for the CDR3 is TGTGCCAGCCGACCCGGGACAGTTTACAATGAGCAGTTCTTC.

V usage is TRBV18 and J usage is TRBJ2-2, with 10 bases aligning to TRBD1. This CDR3 contains 19 residues. The V and J ends lost 1 base and 0 bases, in that order; junction bases with no gene match: 8. Germline lookup yields CDR1 KGHSH and CDR2 LQKENI. The CDR3 sequence: CASSPRGQGSLANTGELFF. DNA of the CDR3: TGTGCCAGCTCACCACGGGGACAGGGGTCACTAGCGAACACCGGGGAGCTGTTTTTT.

The CDR3 bases are TGTGCCAGCAGCTTGAGGGGAAACTATGGCTACACCTTC. Its protein product is CASSLRGNYGYTF. The rearrangement joins TRBV3-1 (or the pseudogene TRBV3-2) to TRBJ1-2, with a weak D call TRBD1 (5 bases). CDR3 length: 13 amino acids. With 5 bases removed from V and 2 bases from J, the gap between germline ends came to 9 bases. Germline V gene data show CDR1 as LGHDT and CDR2 as YNNKEL (reference sequence).

This clone is a singleton in its sample. This rearrangement joins TRBV2 to TRBJ1-1, with a possible D match to TRBD1 (5 bases). CDR3 length: 14 amino acids. Looked up from germline, CDR1 is SNHLY and CDR2 is FYNNEI. V lost 10 bases and J lost 2, with 17 bases in between. The CDR3 DNA sequence: TGTGCCACCGAGCTGGGGCTGCTAAACACTGAAGCTTTCTTT. Translating it yields CATELGLLNTEAFF.

The gene calls are TRBV4-2 and TRBJ1-4; the D is unclear. CDR3 length equals 15 residues. Germline-derived CDR1 and CDR2 are LGHNA and YNFKEQ. The germline V and J ends were trimmed by 4 bases and 2 bases, with 11 bases remaining between them. The CDR3 is CASSLSAATNEKLFF. In DNA form, the CDR3 reads TGTGCCAGCAGCCTTTCAGCGGCTACTAATGAAAAACTGTTTTTT.

The chain has TRBV19 and TRBJ1-5; 7 bases fit TRBD1. CDR1 and CDR2 from the germline V gene are LNHDA and SQIVND (reference sequence). CDR3 length: 15 amino acids. Losses at the gene ends were 7 bases for V and 5 bases for J; bases not matched to a gene: 11. In DNA form, the CDR3 reads TGTGCCAGTAAGGAAACAGGGGTACGGGATCAGCCCCAGCATTTT. Protein product: CASKETGVRDQPQHF.

The chain recombines TRBV4-3 with TRBJ1-2; tentatively, D is TRBD1 (5 bases). V shed 3 bases and J shed 6 bases, with 17 bases lying between them. Per the germline V gene, CDR1 is LGHNA and CDR2 is YSLEER. The CDR3 consists of 15 residues. The CDR3 spells CASSQTPAGFDGYTF. The CDR3 DNA sequence: TGCGCCAGCAGCCAGACCCCGGCAGGGTTCGATGGCTACACCTTC.

This clone was recorded only once. The genes are TRBV10-2 and TRBJ2-5; possibly TRBD2 for D (6 bases). Looked up from germline, CDR1 is WSHSY and CDR2 is SAAADI. Trimming stripped 6 bases from V and 5 bases from J, with 22 bases between. CDR3 length: 16 amino acids. As DNA, the CDR3 is TGCGCCAGCAGGGGCGGGATGGGCCACGCAGGGGAGACCCAGTACTTC. Translating gives CASRGGMGHAGETQYF.

The rearrangement uses TRBV7-2 and TRBJ1-2; TRBD1 might be the D (6 bases). V lost 4 bases, J lost 3 bases, and 12 bases lay in between. This CDR3 region has 14 residues. In germline, CDR1 is SGHTA, CDR2 FQGNSA. The CDR3: CASSSNRVDYGYTF. The CDR3 bases are TGTGCCAGCAGCTCCAACAGGGTTGACTATGGCTACACCTTC.

DNA of the CDR3: TGTGCCAGCAGCTTGGGGCCAGGGGGAGGCTACACCTTC. This translates into CASSLGPGGGYTF. The chain uses TRBV7-9 and TRBJ1-2; TRBD1 matches 7 bases. Germline trimming cut 3 bases from V and 8 bases from J; bases unmatched to any gene: 6. The CDR3 extends over 13 amino acids. Germline values: CDR1 SEHNR, CDR2 FQNEAQ (reference sequence).

The chain combines TRBV3-1 (or the pseudogene TRBV3-2) with TRBJ2-2; D ambiguous. This CDR3 has 11 residues. Germline CDR1 is LGHDT and CDR2 is YNNKEL (reference sequence). Trimming stripped 7 bases from V and 9 bases from J, with 9 bases between. CDR3 amino acids: CASTHGRELFF. In nucleotides, the CDR3 is TGTGCCAGCACACATGGTCGGGAGCTGTTTTTT.

The chain combines TRBV5-1 with TRBJ2-3; D unclear. Germline V gene lookup returns CDR1 SGHRS and CDR2 YFSETQ. Trimming removed 0 bases at V and 10 bases at J, with 12 bases between. The length of the CDR3 is 13 residues. CDR3 DNA sequence: TGCGCCAGCAGCTTGGCCGGGCCAGGCGCGCAGTATTTT. Encoded protein: CASSLAGPGAQYF.

The sample holds one count of this clone. This chain links TRBV7-9 with TRBJ2-7; 9 nucleotides align to TRBD1. The germline V gene encodes CDR1 SEHNR and CDR2 FQNEAQ (reference sequence). V shed 6 bases, J shed 2 bases, and the junction held 5 bases outside the gene matches. This CDR3 region has 14 residues. CDR3 sequence: CASRPGTGTYEQYF. DNA of the CDR3: TGTGCCAGCAGACCCGGGACAGGGACCTACGAGCAGTACTTC.

The V call is TRBV29-1, the J call TRBJ2-7; D may be TRBD2 (5 bases). The length of the CDR3 is 12 residues. The germline V gene encodes CDR1 SQVTM and CDR2 ANQGSEA. V was shortened by 1 base and J by 5 bases, with 9 bases between the two germline ends. In DNA, the CDR3 is TGCAGCGTTGAAGGGGCCGGGGACGAGCAGTACTTC. It yields the protein CSVEGAGDEQYF.

This chain connects TRBV14 to TRBJ1-6; 8 positions match TRBD1. The CDR3 spans 21 residues. Germline V gives CDR1 SGHDN, CDR2 FVKESK. After removal of 0 bases from V and 4 bases from J, the junction contained 17 bases not matched to a gene. The CDR3 DNA is TGTGCCAGCAGCCAAGATCGTCGTCCAGGGGGCGCATTAATTTATAATTCACCCCTCCACTTT. Translated: CASSQDRRPGGALIYNSPLHF.

The CDR3 spells CATSETSGGARDTQYF. In DNA form, the CDR3 reads TGTGCCACCAGTGAAACCAGCGGGGGGGCCAGAGATACGCAGTATTTT. V is TRBV24-1 and J is TRBJ2-3, with 10 positions matching TRBD2. The V and J ends lost 4 bases and 5 bases, in that order; junction bases with no gene match: 8. The germline CDR1 and CDR2 sequences are KGHDR and SFDVKD. The CDR3 contains 16 residues.

The J gene is TRBJ2-7, the V gene TRBV27; D is possibly TRBD1 or TRBD2 (6 bases each). V dropped 3 bases and J dropped 5 bases, with 26 bases sitting between them. The germline gives CDR1 MNHEY, CDR2 SMNVEV (reference sequence). This CDR3 spans 18 amino acids. CDR3 amino acids: CASSFLGGWRVPSHEQYF. DNA of the CDR3: TGTGCCAGCAGTTTCCTAGGGGGGTGGAGGGTCCCATCCCACGAGCAGTACTTC.

This chain joins TRBV6-5 and TRBJ1-1; D ambiguous. This CDR3 spans 13 amino acids. Germline CDR1 is MNHEY and CDR2 is SVGAGI. Trimming left V 5 bases short and J 0 bases short, with 7 bases between. The CDR3 region is CASSTRVNTEAFF. CDR3 DNA sequence: TGTGCCAGCAGTACCCGAGTGAACACTGAAGCTTTCTTT.